This T cell receptor beta chain was captured by sequencing in a study of T cell responses to AZD1222 COVID-19 vaccine. Overall study context: Second-dose schedules of about 4 or about 12 weeks were combined. General observations from the study: The study found vaccine-associated CD4 TCRs spanning spike, dominant at 160-218 and 743-854. Spike-specific TCR breadth rose after two AZD1222 doses, and depth rose as well.

TCRdb keeps only in-frame clones here, not all; method: immunoSEQ multiplex PCR. The sample has about 120,000 clones, roughly 89% seen once. With regard to this clone: Its antigen remains unidentified.

V lost 0 bases, J lost 5 bases, and 10 bases lay in between. This CDR3 has 14 amino acids. CDR1 is SGHRS, CDR2 YFSETQ, per germline. This sequence joins TRBV5-1 and TRBJ2-3, with a possible D match to TRBD2 (6 bases). This sequence was found in an adult in good health. This material consisted of peripheral blood, taken on day 0 of AZD1222 vaccination. CDR3 bases: TGCGCCAGCAGCTTGGTGGAGGGGATAGATACGCAGTATTTT. Its translation: CASSLVEGIDTQYF.